These T cell receptor beta chains were read from a single sample in a study of blood T cell repertoires in COVID-19. Assay: immunoSEQ multiplex PCR; the TCRdb copy retains only in-frame clones and omits some. The table includes over 75,000 clones, around 90% detected once. Sequenced material: peripheral blood. The receptor source for this set is a human donor with COVID-19, enrolled during active disease. The donor label of this sample is uncertain. The conserved cysteine and the conserved F or W are not part of the CDR3 here.

j_call v_call cdr3_aa
TRBJ2-3 TRBV7-2 ASSLYRKDTQY
TRBJ2-3 TRBV6-4 ASSDPPGGRVY
TRBJ1-5 TRBV4-1 ASSQLLRGHNQPQH
TRBJ1-6 TRBV7-6 ASSPRTGLYNSPLH
TRBJ1-2 TRBV15 ATSKQGARGYT
TRBJ1-1 TRBV5-1 ASSEDRGGWDTEAF
TRBJ1-6 TRBV28 ASSIGQSFNSPLH
TRBJ2-5 TRBV2 ASRGVRGRWETQY
TRBJ1-2 TRBV9 ASSDLRGSYGYT
TRBJ1-6 TRBV5-4 ASSLASGGEESPLH
TRBJ1-1 TRBV30 ASQNTEAF
TRBJ1-4 TRBV9 ASSVGGGEKLF
TRBJ1-2 TRBV3-1/TRBV3-2 ASSQDAGHGYT
TRBJ2-3 TRBV3-1/TRBV3-2 ASSQTRSMSDTQY
TRBJ2-2 TRBV3-1/TRBV3-2 ASSQDWGLLNTGELF
TRBJ2-7 TRBV29-1 SVQTGTGGYEQY
TRBJ2-2 TRBV5-1 ASSLSGAGELF
TRBJ1-5 TRBV7-3 ASSPHLGTLDNQPQH
TRBJ2-1 TRBV11-2 ASSATGQDNEQF
TRBJ1-4 TRBV7-9 ASSLETGNEKLF
TRBJ2-7 TRBV11-3 ASSLQGETYEQY
TRBJ1-2 TRBV6-5 ASAQRRGALGYT
TRBJ1-2 TRBV30 AWSSPGPEDYGYT
TRBJ2-5 TRBV5-1 ASSLAAGREETQY
TRBJ1-1 TRBV19 ASSTVPGLGAF
TRBJ2-5 TRBV10-1 ASSESGAYETQY
TRBJ2-7 TRBV5-1 ASSTGQAMKY
TRBJ1-1 TRBV7-3 ASSPSGVTEAF
TRBJ1-4 TRBV11-2 ASSWAKDEKLF
TRBJ2-4 TRBV7-2 ASSLAQGNIQY
TRBJ2-7 TRBV9 ASSVDTGTVYEQY
TRBJ2-1 TRBV5-4 ASSRSGRGSEQF
TRBJ1-6 TRBV27 ASRRGSYNSPLH
TRBJ2-7 TRBV4-2 ASSQDSTPEGEQY
TRBJ2-7 TRBV25-1 ASSESAGGRLGYEQY
TRBJ2-5 TRBV3-1/TRBV3-2 ASSPPRSGGAEETQY
TRBJ1-3 TRBV11-2 ASSLVYLTPGNTIY
TRBJ1-6 TRBV5-1 ASSFTGGTQNSPLH
TRBJ1-1 TRBV3-1/TRBV3-2 ASSQEGGTHSF
TRBJ1-1 TRBV4-1 ASSQPGTGRSAEAF
TRBJ2-1 TRBV10-1 ASSGTAKQF
TRBJ1-2 TRBV7-8 ASSPRTGYHYGYT
TRBJ2-7 TRBV5-4 ASSDGQGFEQY
TRBJ2-3 TRBV11-2 ASSRNPAATDTQY
TRBJ1-6 TRBV5-1 ASSLGQGHNSPLH
TRBJ1-6 TRBV5-5 ASSRTMTGENSPLH
TRBJ2-7 TRBV6-6 ASTRAGQYYEQY
TRBJ2-1 TRBV18 ASSPHPLARGSYNEQF
TRBJ2-2 TRBV6-2/TRBV6-3 ASSYGRNTGELF
TRBJ2-2 TRBV5-1 ASSRDYNGELF
TRBJ2-1 TRBV25-1 ASSESGPYSYNEQF